The 15 T cell receptor beta chains below were found in one sample sequenced in a study of cytomegalovirus exposure and HLA in healthy donors. Clones were read by immunoSEQ multiplex PCR, and TCRdb kept only the in-frame ones, dropping some. The sample shows 150,000 to 200,000 clones, about 81% of them seen only once. The material sequenced was PBMCs. The origin of the receptors is a woman aged 25 to 45 in good health and CMV-seronegative.

The chain joins TRBV5-1 to TRBJ1-1; no definite D call. Germline V gene sequence: CDR1 SGHRS, CDR2 YFSETQ. Trimming took off 4 bases at V and 4 bases at J, with 17 bases between the two ends. This CDR3 is built from 15 residues. Here the CDR3 reads CASSPRVGEVTEAFF. In DNA form, the CDR3 reads TGCGCCAGCAGCCCGCGGGTGGGTGAGGTCACTGAAGCTTTCTTT.

The chain carries TRBV6-1 and TRBJ1-4; 7 bases align to TRBD1. The CDR3 is 13 amino acids. Germline V lookup: CDR1 MNHNS, CDR2 SASEGT. V gave up 10 bases and J gave up 7 bases; unmatched junction bases: 9. Here the CDR3 reads CANNRGWGEKLFF. The DNA of the CDR3 is TGTGCCAACAACAGGGGATGGGGTGAAAAACTGTTTTTT.

The rearrangement links TRBV5-4 to TRBJ1-3; 8 nucleotides align to TRBD1. The CDR3 runs 15 residues. J was trimmed by 4 bases and V by 4 bases; bases with no gene match: 7. Germline V gene lookup returns CDR1 SGHNT and CDR2 YYREEE (reference sequence). Written as DNA, the CDR3 is TGTGCCAGCAGCCTACAGGGGGTAAGAGGAAACACCATATATTTT. It encodes CASSLQGVRGNTIYF.

The J gene is TRBJ2-5, the V gene TRBV4-1; D not certain. The CDR3 contains 13 residues. Per germline, CDR1 MGHRA and CDR2 YSYEKL. V shed 1 base and J shed 3 bases, with 6 bases lying between them. Written as DNA, the CDR3 is TGCGCCAGCAGCCAAGCCCCTGAAGAGACCCAGTACTTC. Its protein product is CASSQAPEETQYF.

J is TRBJ1-2 and V is TRBV30, with 10 positions matching TRBD1. The CDR3 runs 16 residues. In germline, CDR1 is GTSNPN, CDR2 SVGIG (reference sequence). V lost 4 bases and J lost 0; bases outside the gene matches: 8. The CDR3 nucleotides are TGTGCCTGGACCCTACTGGGACAGGGGACTAACTATGGCTACACCTTC. Residues: CAWTLLGQGTNYGYTF.

The chain joins TRBV18 to TRBJ1-5, with 9 positions matching TRBD1. There are 17 residues in the CDR3. Germline loops: CDR1 KGHSH, CDR2 LQKENI. The ends lost 4 bases at V and 1 base at J; junction bases unmatched: 8. CDR3 amino acids: CASSLGTGQGSNQPQHF. CDR3 nucleotide sequence: TGTGCCAGCTCACTTGGGACAGGGCAAGGCAGCAATCAGCCCCAGCATTTT.

The genes are TRBV9 and TRBJ2-3; D is perhaps TRBD1 (5 bases). V lost 0 bases and J 10 bases, leaving 6 bases between the germline ends. CDR3 size: 11 residues. The germline V gene encodes CDR1 SGDLS and CDR2 YYNGEE. CDR3 sequence (DNA): TGTGCCAGCAGCGTAGAAGGGGCGCAGTATTTT. Protein sequence: CASSVEGAQYF. Based on the CDR3 plus reference TRBV9 and TRBJ2-3, the full variable domain is DSGVTQTPKHLITATGQRVTLRCSPRSGDLSVYWYQQSLDQGLQFLIQYYNGEERAKGNILERFSAQQFPDLHSELNLSSLELGDSALYFCASSVEGAQYFGPGTRLTVL.

The chain links TRBV5-1 to TRBJ2-7; D call uncertain. Germline V lookup: CDR1 SGHRS, CDR2 YFSETQ. The CDR3 extends over 15 amino acids. The V and J ends lost 0 bases and 5 bases respectively, with 15 bases between them. Here the CDR3 DNA reads TGCGCCAGCAGCTTGGTTAGTTACAGTTTCGACGAGCAGTACTTC. Protein product: CASSLVSYSFDEQYF.

This chain links TRBV5-1 with TRBJ2-4; 8 bases fit TRBD1. This CDR3 region has 12 residues. Losses at the gene ends were 0 bases for V and 13 bases for J; bases not matched to a gene: 3. Germline V CDR1 and CDR2: SGHRS, YFSETQ. This CDR3 reads CASSLEQGEQYF. The CDR3 DNA follows: TGCGCCAGCAGCTTGGAACAGGGGGAACAGTACTTC.

The rearrangement uses TRBV5-1 and TRBJ2-3; 11 bases line up with TRBD1. The CDR3 sequence is 15 residues long. Trimming at V came to 4 bases and at J to 3 bases, leaving 4 bases not matched to a gene. Germline V gives CDR1 SGHRS, CDR2 YFSETQ. For the CDR3, the DNA is TGCGCCAGCAGCATCGGGACAGGGGGAACAGATACGCAGTATTTT. Its protein is CASSIGTGGTDTQYF.

V usage is TRBV5-1 and J usage is TRBJ2-7; 8 bases are shared with TRBD2. V lost 5 bases, J lost 3 bases, and 1 base stayed unmatched. Per the germline V gene, CDR1 is SGHRS and CDR2 is YFSETQ. This CDR3 has 12 residues. CDR3 in amino acids: CASRGTSYEQYF. In nucleotides, the CDR3 is TGCGCCAGCAGGGGGACTAGCTACGAGCAGTACTTC.

The CDR3 DNA reads as TGTGCCATCGGGACTAGCGGGAGCGCCTACAATGAGCAGTTCTTC. It yields the protein CAIGTSGSAYNEQFF. The V and J genes are TRBV10-3 and TRBJ2-1; TRBD2 matches 14 bases. Germline CDR1 ENHRY, CDR2 SYGVKD. There are 15 residues in the CDR3. With V trimmed by 8 bases and J by 2 bases, 2 bases remained unmatched.

The V and J genes are TRBV10-2 and TRBJ2-1; 10 positions agree with TRBD1. V trimming: 11 bases; J trimming: 2 bases; junction bases outside the gene matches: 3. Germline values: CDR1 WSHSY, CDR2 SAAADI. There are 13 residues in the CDR3. The CDR3 DNA reads as TGCGCCGTGGACAGGGGGGCCTACAATGAGCAGTTCTTC. Translation gives CAVDRGAYNEQFF.

The J gene is TRBJ2-3, the V gene TRBV9, with D possibly matching TRBD1 (5 bases). This CDR3 contains 14 residues. The V and J ends lost 0 bases and 1 base respectively, with 6 bases between them. Germline CDR1 and CDR2: SGDLS and YYNGEE. CDR3 nucleotides: TGTGCCAGCAGCGTAGAACAGGGCACAGATACGCAGTATTTT. Amino acid sequence: CASSVEQGTDTQYF.

The chain joins TRBV2 to TRBJ2-7; D remains unclear. The V end lost 3 bases, the J end lost 8 bases, and 17 bases lay between the germline ends. The CDR3 totals 14 residues. In germline, CDR1 is SNHLY, CDR2 FYNNEI. The CDR3 DNA reads TGTGCCAGCAGTGAGGAGACTCGCCTACGGAAGCAGTACTTC. Translation gives CASSEETRLRKQYF.